One and the same sample provided the 29 T cell receptor beta chains below, sequenced in a study of beta chain features in type 1 diabetes. These TCRs are of unknown antigen specificity. Findings of the study overall: Moderate yet significant TCRB CDR3 shortening was seen in Type 1 diabetes patients in all four CD4+ subsets.

Reverse transcribing all isolated RNA meant expressed TCRB transcripts were sequenced. The protocol was immunoSEQ multiplex PCR, while the TCRdb copy is restricted to in-frame clones and leaves out a portion. The sample contains around 650,000 clones, 9.5% to 15% of which appear only once. The specimen was naive CD4+ T cells from blood. The receptors shown here come from a man under 40 with type 1 diabetes.

This chain links TRBV6-5 with TRBJ2-7, with 7 bases fitting TRBD1. The trim removed 2 bases at V and 0 bases at J, leaving 4 bases unmatched. CDR1 and CDR2 (germline): MNHEY, SVGAGI. The CDR3 covers 15 residues. The CDR3 region has the DNA TGTGCCAGCAGTTACCTGGGACAGAACTCCTACGAGCAGTACTTC. This sequence encodes CASSYLGQNSYEQYF.

This clone was observed a handful of times. The chain joins TRBV5-4 to TRBJ2-3; perhaps D is TRBD1 or TRBD2 (6 bases each). The CDR3 sequence is 17 residues long. In germline, CDR1 is SGHNT, CDR2 YYREEE (reference sequence). V lost 4 bases to trimming and J lost 0 bases, with 18 bases between them. The CDR3 protein is CASSRGPGGSSTDTQYF. The CDR3 DNA reads as TGTGCCAGCAGCAGGGGCCCCGGGGGCTCGAGCACAGATACGCAGTATTTT.

This clone has a handful of counts. The rearrangement uses TRBV19 and TRBJ2-5; D remains unclear. The CDR3 spans 14 residues. The V and J ends lost 4 bases and 3 bases respectively, with 12 bases between them. Germline-derived CDR1 and CDR2 are LNHDA and SQIVND (reference sequence). For the CDR3, the DNA is TGTGCCAGTAGTACCCAACCTAGGGAAGAGACCCAGTACTTC. It encodes CASSTQPREETQYF.

This chain connects TRBV30 to TRBJ2-5; D not resolved. The V gene lost 0 bases and the J gene lost 4 bases, with 9 bases spanning the gap. The CDR3 length is 13 residues. Germline V lookup: CDR1 GTSNPN, CDR2 SVGIG (reference sequence). CDR3 sequence (DNA): TGTGCCTGGAGTGTAGTACCGGTAGAGACCCAGTACTTC. It specifies CAWSVVPVETQYF. The variable domain in full, with the rest retrieved from reference TRBV30 and TRBJ2-5, is SQTIHQWPATLVQPVGSPLSLECTVEGTSNPNLYWYRQAAGRGLQLLFYSVGIGQISSEVPQNLSASRPQDRQFILSSKKLLLSDSGFYLCAWSVVPVETQYFGPGTRLLVL.

There are a few counts of this clone. This chain links TRBV5-1 with TRBJ2-2; TRBD1 matches at 8 bases. Per the germline V gene, CDR1 is SGHRS and CDR2 is YFSETQ. This CDR3 is 14 amino acids long. With V trimmed by 6 bases and J by 4 bases, 5 bases remained unmatched. CDR3 region: CASTRDRGTGELFF. CDR3 DNA sequence: TGCGCCAGCACCCGCGACAGGGGCACCGGGGAGCTGTTTTTT. The full variable domain, completed using reference TRBV5-1 and TRBJ2-2, is KAGVTQTPRYLIKTRGQQVTLSCSPISGHRSVSWYQQTPGQGLQFLFEYFSETQRNKGNFPGRFSGRQFSNSRSEMNVSTLELGDSALYLCASTRDRGTGELFFGEGSRLTVL.

The chain couples TRBV6-5 to TRBJ1-2, with 8 bases fitting TRBD1. In germline, CDR1 is MNHEY, CDR2 SVGAGI. V was clipped by 5 bases and J by 3 bases; unmatched bases: 8. The CDR3 totals 15 residues. CDR3 sequence (DNA): TGTGCCAGCAGTGCCTCCGGGACAGGTGACTATGGCTACACCTTC. Translated: CASSASGTGDYGYTF.

The V and J genes are TRBV15 and TRBJ1-5; D remains ambiguous. Trimming shortened V by 2 bases and J by 2 bases, and 13 bases separated the two germline ends. In germline, CDR1 is LNHNV, CDR2 YYDKDF (reference sequence). The CDR3 runs to 16 residues. The CDR3: CATSRTYQVGNQPQHF. CDR3 nucleotides: TGTGCCACCAGCAGAACCTATCAGGTGGGCAATCAGCCCCAGCATTTT.

This chain links TRBV28 with TRBJ1-1; D is uncertain. Germline assignment: CDR1 MDHEN and CDR2 SYDVKM. V gave up 8 bases and J gave up 0 bases, with 10 bases separating them. This CDR3 is built from 13 residues. CDR3 coding DNA: TGTGCCAGCGGAGGCGTCATGAACACTGAAGCTTTCTTT. It yields the protein CASGGVMNTEAFF. The complete variable domain, with remaining parts taken from reference TRBV28 and TRBJ1-1, reads DVKVTQSSRYLVKRTGEKVFLECVQDMDHENMFWYRQDPGLGLRLIYFSYDVKMKEKGDIPEGYSVSREKKERFSLILESASTNQTSMYLCASGGVMNTEAFFGQGTRLTVV.

This clone has just a few counts. The chain uses TRBV30 and TRBJ1-5, with 9 bases aligning to TRBD1. There are 15 residues in the CDR3. J lost 4 bases, V lost 1 base, and 5 bases had no gene match. Germline CDR1 reads GTSNPN; CDR2 reads SVGIG (reference sequence). The CDR3 nucleotides are TGTGCCTGGAGTGGCGTGGACAGGGGAAATCAGCCCCAGCATTTT. Translating it yields CAWSGVDRGNQPQHF.

This chain connects TRBV2 to TRBJ2-1, with 8 bases that match TRBD1. Germline V lookup: CDR1 SNHLY, CDR2 FYNNEI. J gave up 0 bases and V 7 bases, and 5 bases lay outside the gene matches. The CDR3 loop spans 15 amino acids. CDR3 amino acids: CASNGQGSSYNEQFF. The DNA for the CDR3 is TGTGCCAGCAACGGACAGGGTAGCTCCTACAATGAGCAGTTCTTC.

V usage is TRBV4-2 and J usage is TRBJ2-5; tentatively, D is TRBD1 (5 bases). From germline, CDR1 is LGHNA and CDR2 YNFKEQ. The V gene lost 4 bases and the J gene lost 0 bases, with 9 bases spanning the gap. CDR3 length equals 14 residues. This CDR3 reads CASSLTDHQETQYF. As DNA, the CDR3 is TGTGCCAGCAGCCTGACAGATCACCAAGAGACCCAGTACTTC.

The chain is built from TRBV30 and TRBJ1-5; D is ambiguous. V shed 2 bases and J shed 4 bases, with 9 bases lying between them. The germline V gene encodes CDR1 GTSNPN and CDR2 SVGIG (reference sequence). The CDR3 spans 13 residues. In nucleotides, the CDR3 is TGTGCCTGGAGTCCCGGGGTGAATCAGCCCCAGCATTTT. This gives the protein CAWSPGVNQPQHF.

The chain is built from TRBV7-9 and TRBJ1-2; perhaps TRBD1 as D (6 bases). V lost 7 bases, J lost 7 bases, and 13 bases lay in between. This CDR3 has 12 amino acids. Germline CDR1 is SEHNR and CDR2 is FQNEAQ (reference sequence). The CDR3, as DNA: TGTGCCAGCACTACAGGGATGGGTGGCTACACCTTC. Translating gives CASTTGMGGYTF.

There are a few counts of this clone. The J gene is TRBJ2-1, the V gene TRBV15; 10 nucleotides agree with TRBD1. In germline, CDR1 is LNHNV, CDR2 YYDKDF (reference sequence). This CDR3 region has 15 residues. The V gene end was trimmed by 2 bases and the J gene end by 10 bases; junction bases not matched to a gene: 8. The DNA for the CDR3 is TGTGCCACCAGCAGATACTCCGGGACAGGGGACGAGCAGTTCTTC. Amino acid sequence: CATSRYSGTGDEQFF. The variable domain in full, completed from reference TRBV15 and TRBJ2-1, reads DAMVIQNPRYQVTQFGKPVTLSCSQTLNHNVMYWYQQKSSQAPKLLFHYYDKDFNNEADTPDNFQSRRPNTSFCFLDIRSPGLGDTAMYLCATSRYSGTGDEQFFGPGTRLTVL.

This clone was seen a handful of times. The V call is TRBV25-1, the J call TRBJ2-2, with D uncertain. Looked up from germline, CDR1 is MGHDK and CDR2 is SYGVNS. This CDR3 region has 15 residues. Trimming removed 3 bases from V and 7 bases from J, with 15 bases in between. The chain's CDR3 is CASSDGRPGGGELFF. The CDR3 region has the DNA TGTGCCAGCAGTGACGGACGCCCAGGTGGCGGGGAGCTGTTTTTT.

Many counts were recorded for this clone. The chain recombines TRBV10-3 with TRBJ2-6, with 7 bases identical to TRBD2. Germline trimming cut 11 bases from V and 0 bases from J; bases unmatched to any gene: 4. This CDR3 has 14 residues. Germline lookup yields CDR1 ENHRY and CDR2 SYGVKD. The CDR3 reads CAGSGDSGANVLTF. The CDR3, as DNA: TGTGCCGGAAGCGGGGACTCTGGGGCCAACGTCCTGACTTTC.

This clone was observed a few times. The chain joins TRBV28 to TRBJ1-5; 7 bases align to TRBD1. Unmatched junction bases numbered 9, after V lost 5 bases and J lost 8 bases. Per germline, CDR1 MDHEN and CDR2 SYDVKM. CDR3 length: 14 amino acids. The chain's CDR3 is CASSRQGLVEPQHF. CDR3 DNA: TGTGCCAGCAGTCGACAGGGCTTGGTTGAGCCCCAGCATTTT.

This clone occurred a few times. The chain uses TRBV2 and TRBJ2-3, with D perhaps TRBD2 (6 bases). The CDR3 sequence is 13 residues long. V was clipped by 8 bases and J by 7 bases, with 16 bases between them. In germline, CDR1 is SNHLY, CDR2 FYNNEI. The CDR3 region has the DNA TGTGCCAGCGACTCGAGGCGCGGGAATACGCAGTATTTT. It encodes CASDSRRGNTQYF.

Remarks on this clone: Its ends do not fully match the called genes, so a read error is possible. J is TRBJ2-6 and V is TRBV5-6; the D gene is possibly TRBD1 (5 bases). This CDR3 is 19 amino acids long. Germline V gene sequence: CDR1 SGHDT, CDR2 YYEEEE. DNA of the CDR3: TGTGCCAGCAACTTGGCTCGACAGCGTCACACCCGCAGGGCCAACGTCCTGACTTTC. It is translated as CASNLARQRHTRRANVLTF.

This clone has more than one count but fewer than ten. The chain recombines TRBV2 with TRBJ2-1; D is perhaps TRBD2 (5 bases). Looked up from germline, CDR1 is SNHLY and CDR2 is FYNNEI. The V gene lost 4 bases and the J gene lost 4 bases, with 8 bases spanning the gap. This CDR3 is built from 13 residues. This CDR3 reads CASSVRGYNEQFF. The CDR3 coding sequence is TGTGCCAGCAGTGTTCGGGGATACAATGAGCAGTTCTTC.

In its sample, this clone was seen once. This chain links TRBV7-2 with TRBJ2-5, with 7 nucleotides matching TRBD1. The CDR3 sequence is 16 residues long. Germline-derived CDR1 and CDR2 are SGHTA and FQGNSA. The J segment lost 1 base and the V segment lost 5 bases, leaving 10 bases of the junction unmatched. DNA for the CDR3: TGTGCCAGCAGCCTCTCTCTGGGGGACAGCCAAGAGACCCAGTACTTC. Translating it yields CASSLSLGDSQETQYF. Combining the CDR3 with reference TRBV7-2 and TRBJ2-5 gives the whole variable domain GAGVSQSPSNKVTEKGKDVELRCDPISGHTALYWYRQSLGQGLEFLIYFQGNSAPDKSGLPSDRFSAERTGGSVSTLTIQRTQQEDSAVYLCASSLSLGDSQETQYFGPGTRLLVL.

The genes are TRBV7-2 and TRBJ1-3; D may be TRBD1 (5 bases). CDR3 size: 14 residues. The V gene lost 4 bases and the J gene lost 4 bases, with 11 bases spanning the gap. Germline loops: CDR1 SGHTA, CDR2 FQGNSA. The CDR3 nucleotides are TGTGCCAGCAGCTCAGGGAATTGGGGAAACACCATATATTTT. Its translation is CASSSGNWGNTIYF.

V gene TRBV6-5 combines with J gene TRBJ2-2, with D maybe TRBD2 (5 bases). Trimming cost V 6 bases and J 3 bases, with 11 bases left between them. The CDR3 covers 14 residues. Germline V gene lookup returns CDR1 MNHEY and CDR2 SVGAGI. The CDR3 DNA follows: TGTGCCAGCAGCCGCTTACTAGACACCGGGGAGCTGTTTTTT. Translation gives CASSRLLDTGELFF.

The chain has TRBV10-3 and TRBJ2-3; TRBD2 aligns across 7 bases. Trimming took 2 bases from V and 1 from J; bases not matched to a gene: 0. The CDR3 spans 14 residues. Germline values: CDR1 ENHRY, CDR2 SYGVKD. DNA of the CDR3: TGTGCCATCAGTGAGCGGGGGGGCACAGATACGCAGTATTTT. The encoded protein is CAISERGGTDTQYF.

The sample holds a few counts of this clone. This specimen includes other DNA sequences encoding the same CDR3. The chain combines TRBV27 with TRBJ1-5; D remains unclear. Germline CDR1 reads MNHEY; CDR2 reads SMNVEV (reference sequence). CDR3 length: 14 amino acids. V lost 2 bases to trimming and J lost 1 base, with 6 bases between them. CDR3 amino acids: CASSLERSNQPQHF. The CDR3 bases are TGTGCCAGCAGTTTAGAACGGAGCAATCAGCCCCAGCATTTT.

The chain links TRBV7-9 to TRBJ1-6, with D unclear. The germline V and J ends were trimmed by 1 base and 9 bases, with 4 bases remaining between them. Looked up from germline, CDR1 is SEHNR and CDR2 is FQNEAQ (reference sequence). The length of the CDR3 is 12 residues. The CDR3 loop reads CASSLEISPLHF. The CDR3 nucleotides read TGTGCCAGCAGCTTAGAGATTTCACCCCTCCACTTT.

This clone appeared a few times. This chain uses TRBV7-9 with TRBJ2-7, with 9 bases aligning to TRBD2. The CDR3 sequence is 15 residues long. CDR1 and CDR2 (germline): SEHNR, FQNEAQ (reference sequence). Trimming at V came to 3 bases and at J to 1 base, leaving 4 bases not matched to a gene. CDR3 protein: CASSFSGGGSYEQYF. Here the CDR3 DNA reads TGTGCCAGCAGCTTTAGCGGGGGAGGTTCCTACGAGCAGTACTTC.

CDR3 coding DNA: TGTGCCAGCAGCAAAACGGACAGGGGACAGCCCCAGCATTTT. It yields the protein CASSKTDRGQPQHF. This chain links TRBV21-1 with TRBJ1-5; the table calls TRBD1, which could not be checked here. TRBV21-1 is flagged as a pseudogene. The CDR3 covers 14 residues.

The V gene is TRBV2, the J gene TRBJ1-6; D remains unclear. This CDR3 contains 14 residues. Germline lookup yields CDR1 SNHLY and CDR2 FYNNEI. Trimming took 7 bases from V and 10 from J, leaving 17 bases between them. The CDR3 region is CASNLHEFASPLHF. The DNA of the CDR3 is TGTGCCAGCAACTTACATGAATTTGCCTCACCCCTCCACTTT.